This TCR beta chain was obtained from a study of T cell changes during pregnancy in multiple sclerosis. CDR3 length equals 15 residues. From germline, CDR1 is SGHVS and CDR2 FNYEAQ. Some clones are missing from TCRdb's copy, which holds only in-frame ones; the method was immunoSEQ multiplex PCR. The table has under 110,000 clones, 92% seen once. Notes on this clone: An end of the junction differs from the germline gene, which may be a read error.

This clonotype originated in a female donor with multiple sclerosis, enrolled in a pregnancy study. The sequences come from peripheral blood, collected after pregnancy. The gene calls are TRBV7-6 and TRBJ2-5; no clear D gene. The DNA of the CDR3 is TGTGCCAGCAGCTTAGGGTCAAACCTTCAAGAGGCCCAGTACTTC. As protein: CASSLGSNLQEAQYF.